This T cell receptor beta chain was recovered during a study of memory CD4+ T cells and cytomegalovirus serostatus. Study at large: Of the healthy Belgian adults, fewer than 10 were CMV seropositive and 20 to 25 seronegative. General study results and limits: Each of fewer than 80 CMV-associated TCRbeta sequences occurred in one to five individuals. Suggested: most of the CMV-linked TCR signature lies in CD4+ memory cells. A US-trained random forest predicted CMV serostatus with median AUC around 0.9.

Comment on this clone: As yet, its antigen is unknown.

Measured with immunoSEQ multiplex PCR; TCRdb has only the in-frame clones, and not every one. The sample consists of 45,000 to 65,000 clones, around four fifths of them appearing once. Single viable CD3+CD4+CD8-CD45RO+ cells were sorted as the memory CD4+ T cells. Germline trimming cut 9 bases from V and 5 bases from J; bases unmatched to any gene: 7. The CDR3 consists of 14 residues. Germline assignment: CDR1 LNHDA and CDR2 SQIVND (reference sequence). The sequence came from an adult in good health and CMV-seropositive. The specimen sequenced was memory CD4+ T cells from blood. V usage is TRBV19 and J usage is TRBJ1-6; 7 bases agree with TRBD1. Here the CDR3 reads CASGWTGNNSPLHF. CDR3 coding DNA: TGTGCCAGCGGGTGGACAGGTAATAATTCACCCCTCCACTTT. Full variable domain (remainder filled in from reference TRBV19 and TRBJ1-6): DGGITQSPKYLFRKEGQNVTLSCEQNLNHDAMYWYRQDPGQGLRLIYYSQIVNDFQKGDIAEGYSVSREKKESFPLTVTSAQKNPTAFYLCASGWTGNNSPLHFGNGTRLTVT.